The 3 T cell receptor beta chains below all came from one sample that was sequenced in a study of blood T cell repertoires in COVID-19 (dated by TCRdb to about 2020). Libraries were made using the immunoSEQ multiplex PCR assay. TCRdb took this table from immuneACCESS and kept in-frame rearrangements with V and J called. Such tables lack part of the clones; where checked against another copy, unresolved V genes explain under half of the gap, and the rest is unexplained. This sample gives some 100,000 clones in total; over 75% of them show up just once. The leading ten clones occupy under 3% of the sample. The specimen sequenced was peripheral blood. The source of these receptors is a man aged 50 to 60 with acute or convalescent COVID-19.

V and J are TRBV29-1 and TRBJ2-7, with D possibly TRBD1 on 6 matching bases. The ends were cut back, 3 bases at V and 1 base at J, with 16 bases in the middle. CDR1 is SQVTM and CDR2 is ANQGSEA in the germline V gene. The CDR3 is 15 amino acids. This CDR3 reads CSVETGGISSYEQYF. The DNA for the CDR3 is TGCAGCGTTGAGACTGGGGGCATATCTTCCTACGAGCAGTACTTC.

The chain links TRBV5-1 to TRBJ2-7; D remains unclear. The CDR3 length is 13 residues. V lost 2 bases and J lost 6, with 12 bases in between. Germline CDR1 reads SGHRS; CDR2 reads YFSETQ. In DNA, the CDR3 is TGCGCCAGCAGCTTCACAGAGACCCGCGAGCAGTACTTC. Protein sequence: CASSFTETREQYF.

The CDR3 loop reads CASSLGGQGGEKLFF. The CDR3 DNA follows: TGTGCCAGCAGCTTAGGGGGGCAGGGTGGTGAAAAACTGTTTTTT. The chain is built from TRBV11-2 and TRBJ1-4; weak D call: TRBD1 (6 bases). Trimming cost V 1 base and J 7 bases, with 13 bases left between them. The CDR3 sequence is 15 residues long. Germline CDR1 is SGHAT and CDR2 is FQNNGV.